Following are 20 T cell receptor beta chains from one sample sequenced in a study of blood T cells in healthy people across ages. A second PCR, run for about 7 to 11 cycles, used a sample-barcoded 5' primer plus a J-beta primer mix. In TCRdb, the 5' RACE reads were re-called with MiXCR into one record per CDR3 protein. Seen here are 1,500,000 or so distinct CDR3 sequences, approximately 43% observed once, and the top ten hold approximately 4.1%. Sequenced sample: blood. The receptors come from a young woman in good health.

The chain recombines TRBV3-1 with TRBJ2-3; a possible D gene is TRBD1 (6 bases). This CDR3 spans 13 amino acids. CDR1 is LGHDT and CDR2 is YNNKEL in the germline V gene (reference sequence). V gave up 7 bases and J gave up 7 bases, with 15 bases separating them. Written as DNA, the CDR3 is TGTGCCAGCATCCCGATACAGGGTTATACGCAGTATTTT. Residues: CASIPIQGYTQYF.

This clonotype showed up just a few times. The CDR3 nucleotides read TGTGCCAGCAGGCCCCGGGGTAACACCGGGGAGCTGTTTTTT. Translated: CASRPRGNTGELFF. This chain connects TRBV12-3 or TRBV12-4 to TRBJ2-2; D is perhaps TRBD2 (5 bases). Trimming left V 6 bases short and J 2 bases short, with 10 bases between. This CDR3 region has 14 residues.

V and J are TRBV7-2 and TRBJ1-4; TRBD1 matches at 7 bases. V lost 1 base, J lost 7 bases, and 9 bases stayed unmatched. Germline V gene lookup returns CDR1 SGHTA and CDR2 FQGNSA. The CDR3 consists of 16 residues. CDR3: CASSLVTGAGIEKLFF. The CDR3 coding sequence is TGTGCCAGCAGCTTAGTAACAGGGGCTGGTATTGAAAAACTGTTTTTT.

The CDR3 loop reads CASRDVTEAFF. The CDR3 DNA reads as TGTGCCAGCAGGGATGTCACTGAAGCTTTCTTT. The chain is built from TRBV6-2 or TRBV6-3 and TRBJ1-1; the D is unclear. Trimming took off 6 bases at V and 4 bases at J, with 6 bases between the two ends. Germline CDR1 MNHEY, CDR2 SVGEGT. The CDR3 has 11 amino acids.

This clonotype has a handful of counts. CDR3 sequence: CASSEFPQETQYF. The CDR3 bases are TGTGCCAGCAGTGAATTCCCCCAAGAGACCCAGTACTTC. The chain joins TRBV2 to TRBJ2-5; no clear D gene. V was pared by 2 bases and J by 1 base, with 5 bases between. Germline V gene data show CDR1 as SNHLY and CDR2 as FYNNEI. CDR3 length equals 13 residues.

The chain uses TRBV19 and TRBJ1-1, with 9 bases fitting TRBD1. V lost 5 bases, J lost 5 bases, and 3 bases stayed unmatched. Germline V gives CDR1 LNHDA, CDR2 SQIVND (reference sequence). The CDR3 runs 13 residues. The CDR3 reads CASSWGTGTEAFF. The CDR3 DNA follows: TGTGCCAGTAGTTGGGGGACAGGGACTGAAGCTTTCTTT.

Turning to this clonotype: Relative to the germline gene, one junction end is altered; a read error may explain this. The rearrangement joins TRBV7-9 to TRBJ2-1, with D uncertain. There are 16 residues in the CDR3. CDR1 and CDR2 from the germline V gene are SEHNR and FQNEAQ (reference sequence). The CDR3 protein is CANSALGGNNYNEQFF. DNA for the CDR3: TGTGCCAACAGCGCACTTGGCGGTAATAACTACAATGAGCAGTTCTTC.

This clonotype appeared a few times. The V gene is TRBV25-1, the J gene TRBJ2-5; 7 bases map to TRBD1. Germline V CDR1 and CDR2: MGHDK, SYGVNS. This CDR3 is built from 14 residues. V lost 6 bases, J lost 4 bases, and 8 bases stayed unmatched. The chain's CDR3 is CASSQTGQVETQYF. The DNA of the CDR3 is TGTGCCAGCAGCCAGACAGGACAGGTAGAGACCCAGTACTTC.

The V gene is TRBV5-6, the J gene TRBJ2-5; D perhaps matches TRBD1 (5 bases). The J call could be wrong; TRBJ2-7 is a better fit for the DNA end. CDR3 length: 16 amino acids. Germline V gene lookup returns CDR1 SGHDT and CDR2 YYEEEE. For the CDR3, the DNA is TGTGCCAGCAGCCCTCAGACAGCCCTACCGTCTTGCGAGCAGTACTTC. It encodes CASSPQTALPSCEQYF.

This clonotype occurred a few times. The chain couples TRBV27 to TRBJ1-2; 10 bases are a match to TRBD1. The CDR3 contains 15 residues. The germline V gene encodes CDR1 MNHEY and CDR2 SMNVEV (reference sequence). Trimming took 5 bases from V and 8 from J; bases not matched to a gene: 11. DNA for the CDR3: TGTGCCAGCAGTCCCCACGGGACAGGGGCAGTCGGCTACACCTTC. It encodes CASSPHGTGAVGYTF.

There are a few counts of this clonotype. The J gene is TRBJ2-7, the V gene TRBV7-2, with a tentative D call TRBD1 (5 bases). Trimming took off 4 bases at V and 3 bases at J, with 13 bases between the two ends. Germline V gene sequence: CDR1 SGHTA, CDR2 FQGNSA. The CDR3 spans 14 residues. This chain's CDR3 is CASSSYRRYYEQYF. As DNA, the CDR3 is TGTGCCAGCAGCTCCTACAGGAGATACTACGAGCAGTACTTC.

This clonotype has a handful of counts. The CDR3 is CAISDRAGPYEQYF. The CDR3, as DNA: TGTGCCATCAGTGATAGAGCAGGGCCCTACGAGCAGTACTTC. The chain joins TRBV10-3 to TRBJ2-7; D may be TRBD1 (5 bases). Per germline, CDR1 ENHRY and CDR2 SYGVKD. Trimming shortened V by 3 bases and J by 2 bases, and 11 bases separated the two germline ends. The CDR3 consists of 14 residues.

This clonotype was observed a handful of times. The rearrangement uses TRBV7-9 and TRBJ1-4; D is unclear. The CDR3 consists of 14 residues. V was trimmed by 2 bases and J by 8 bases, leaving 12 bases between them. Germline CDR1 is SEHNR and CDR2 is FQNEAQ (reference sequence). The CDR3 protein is CASSLTRAGEKLFF. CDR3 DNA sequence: TGTGCCAGCAGCTTAACCCGGGCCGGCGAAAAACTGTTTTTT.

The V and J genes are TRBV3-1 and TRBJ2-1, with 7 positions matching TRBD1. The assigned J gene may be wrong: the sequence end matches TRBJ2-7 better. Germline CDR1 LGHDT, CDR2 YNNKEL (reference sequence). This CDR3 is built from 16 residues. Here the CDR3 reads CASSQPLRDRYNEQYF. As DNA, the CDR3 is TGTGCCAGCAGCCAACCTCTACGGGACAGATACAATGAGCAGTACTTC.

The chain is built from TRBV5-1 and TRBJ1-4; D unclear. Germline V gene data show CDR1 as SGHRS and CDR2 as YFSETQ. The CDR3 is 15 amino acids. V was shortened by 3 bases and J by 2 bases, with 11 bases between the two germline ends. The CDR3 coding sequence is TGCGCCAGCAGCTGGACGGGGAATACTAATGAAAAACTGTTTTTT. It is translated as CASSWTGNTNEKLFF.

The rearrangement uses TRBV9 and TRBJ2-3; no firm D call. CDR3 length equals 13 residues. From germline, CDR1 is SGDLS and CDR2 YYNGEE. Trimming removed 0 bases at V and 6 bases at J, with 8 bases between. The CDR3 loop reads CASSVGMRDTQYF. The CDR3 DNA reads TGTGCCAGCAGCGTAGGGATGAGGGATACGCAGTATTTT.

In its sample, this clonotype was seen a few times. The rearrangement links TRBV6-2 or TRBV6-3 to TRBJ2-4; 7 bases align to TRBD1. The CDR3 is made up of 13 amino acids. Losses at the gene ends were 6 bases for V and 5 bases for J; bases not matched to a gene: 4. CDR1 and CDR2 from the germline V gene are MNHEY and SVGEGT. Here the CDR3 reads CASSGQAQNIQYF. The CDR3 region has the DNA TGTGCCAGCAGCGGACAGGCGCAAAACATTCAGTACTTC.

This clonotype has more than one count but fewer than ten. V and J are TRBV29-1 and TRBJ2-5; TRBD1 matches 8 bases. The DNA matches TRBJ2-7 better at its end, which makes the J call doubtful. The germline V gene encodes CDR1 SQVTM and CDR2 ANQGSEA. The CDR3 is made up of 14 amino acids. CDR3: CSVKSSTGVGEQYF. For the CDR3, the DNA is TGCAGCGTTAAATCCTCGACAGGGGTAGGCGAGCAGTACTTC.

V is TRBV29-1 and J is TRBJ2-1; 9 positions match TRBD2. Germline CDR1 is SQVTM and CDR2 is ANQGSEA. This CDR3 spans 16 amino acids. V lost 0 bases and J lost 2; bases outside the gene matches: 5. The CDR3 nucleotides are TGCAGCGTTGAAGAATCTAGCGGGGACACCTACAATGAGCAGTTCTTC. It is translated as CSVEESSGDTYNEQFF.

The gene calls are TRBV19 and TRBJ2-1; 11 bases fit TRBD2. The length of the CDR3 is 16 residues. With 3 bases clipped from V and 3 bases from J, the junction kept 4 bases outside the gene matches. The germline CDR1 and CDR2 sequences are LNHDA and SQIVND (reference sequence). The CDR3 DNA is TGTGCCAGTAGTATCCCAGGACTAGCGGGCTACAATGAGCAGTTCTTC. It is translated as CASSIPGLAGYNEQFF.